These 16 T cell receptor beta chains were all obtained from the same sample, sequenced in a study of blood T cell repertoires in COVID-19. Data came from immunoSEQ multiplex PCR; TCRdb stores just in-frame clones and leaves some out. The sample includes around 310,000 clones, over 75% of them seen just once. The sequenced material came from peripheral blood. All receptors derive from a woman aged 30 to 39 with COVID-19, enrolled during active disease.

This clone showed up just a few times. This chain uses TRBV2 with TRBJ2-7; TRBD2 matches at 8 bases. The CDR3 sequence is 12 residues long. CDR1 and CDR2 (germline): SNHLY, FYNNEI. The ends lost 11 bases at V and 2 bases at J; junction bases unmatched: 5. The CDR3 spells CAFSGGPYEQYF. CDR3 nucleotide sequence: TGTGCCTTTTCGGGGGGGCCCTACGAGCAGTACTTC.

This clone was seen just once. The chain recombines TRBV9 with TRBJ2-5; D call uncertain. CDR3 length: 14 residues. The germline V and J ends were trimmed by 5 bases and 4 bases, with 15 bases remaining between them. In germline, CDR1 is SGDLS, CDR2 YYNGEE. CDR3 sequence (DNA): TGTGCCAGCAGTCCCTCGCGGTTAGGAGAGACCCAGTACTTC. As protein: CASSPSRLGETQYF.

V usage is TRBV9 and J usage is TRBJ2-2; no definite D call. The CDR3 sequence is 16 residues long. Trimming removed 0 bases at V and 4 bases at J, with 13 bases between. Germline lookup yields CDR1 SGDLS and CDR2 YYNGEE. The CDR3 nucleotides are TGTGCCAGCAGCGTAGAAGAGGTGAGGAGCACCGGGGAGCTGTTTTTT. Translating gives CASSVEEVRSTGELFF.

The chain uses TRBV12-3 or TRBV12-4 and TRBJ1-5; tentative D call: TRBD1 (5 bases). The CDR3 runs 13 residues. V gave up 4 bases and J gave up 5 bases, with 9 bases separating them. The CDR3, as DNA: TGTGCCAGCAGTTACGGGGGGGATCAGCCCCAGCATTTT. This codes for CASSYGGDQPQHF.

This chain links TRBV12-3 or TRBV12-4 with TRBJ2-5; D is undetermined. Deletions cut 6 bases from V and 5 bases from J, with 10 bases between. The CDR3 runs to 12 residues. This chain's CDR3 is CASSTTSETQYF. The CDR3 DNA follows: TGTGCCAGCAGCACAACGTCGGAGACCCAGTACTTC.

The J gene is TRBJ2-7, the V gene TRBV10-2; perhaps TRBD2 as D (5 bases). CDR1 and CDR2 from the germline V gene are WSHSY and SAAADI. This CDR3 has 13 amino acids. Trimming left V 7 bases short and J 9 bases short, with 19 bases between. As DNA, the CDR3 is TGCGCCAGCACGACGGATGTTCCGGGATCGCAGTACTTC. Residues: CASTTDVPGSQYF.

The V and J genes are TRBV5-1 and TRBJ1-2; 9 bases are shared with TRBD1. CDR1 is SGHRS and CDR2 is YFSETQ in the germline V gene. The J segment lost 8 bases and the V segment lost 0 bases, leaving 5 bases of the junction unmatched. The CDR3 runs 14 residues. This chain's CDR3 is CASSLAGQGGGYTF. The CDR3 bases are TGCGCCAGCAGCTTGGCGGGACAGGGAGGAGGCTACACCTTC.

The genes are TRBV5-5 and TRBJ1-6; D not resolved. The CDR3 is 16 residues long. The V gene lost 2 bases and the J gene lost 1 base, with 10 bases spanning the gap. In germline, CDR1 is SGHKS, CDR2 YYEKEE (reference sequence). The DNA for the CDR3 is TGTGCCAGCAGCTTCGGTCGGGGTTCCTATAATTCACCCCTCCACTTT. Translating it yields CASSFGRGSYNSPLHF.

CDR3 nucleotide sequence: TGCGCCAGCAGCATAGACAGGGACTATGGCTACACCTTC. Its translation: CASSIDRDYGYTF. The chain joins TRBV5-1 to TRBJ1-2; 7 bases map to TRBD1. The CDR3 totals 13 residues. Trimming at V came to 4 bases and at J to 3 bases, leaving 3 bases not matched to a gene. CDR1 and CDR2 from the germline V gene are SGHRS and YFSETQ. Full variable domain (missing parts from reference TRBV5-1 and TRBJ1-2): KAGVTQTPRYLIKTRGQQVTLSCSPISGHRSVSWYQQTPGQGLQFLFEYFSETQRNKGNFPGRFSGRQFSNSRSEMNVSTLELGDSALYLCASSIDRDYGYTFGSGTRLTVV.

This clone showed up just once. The V and J genes are TRBV7-8 and TRBJ2-7; weak D call: TRBD2 (6 bases). Germline V gives CDR1 SGHVS, CDR2 FQNEAQ. Trimming shortened V by 2 bases and J by 6 bases, and 14 bases separated the two germline ends. The CDR3 sequence is 14 residues long. CDR3 nucleotides: TGTGCCAGCAGCTTAAAAGGAGGGGCAGGCGAGCAGTACTTC. It codes for CASSLKGGAGEQYF.

V usage is TRBV4-1 and J usage is TRBJ2-7, with 10 bases identical to TRBD2. The CDR3 spans 16 residues. V lost 1 base to trimming and J lost 1 base; unmatched junction nucleotides: 4. Per the germline V gene, CDR1 is MGHRA and CDR2 is YSYEKL. The chain's CDR3 is CASSQGLAGPSYEQYF. In DNA form, the CDR3 reads TGCGCCAGCAGCCAAGGACTAGCGGGTCCTTCCTACGAGCAGTACTTC.

The rearrangement uses TRBV27 and TRBJ2-1, with D maybe TRBD1 (5 bases). Germline V lookup: CDR1 MNHEY, CDR2 SMNVEV (reference sequence). This CDR3 contains 14 residues. With 5 bases removed from V and 5 bases from J, the gap between germline ends came to 13 bases. The CDR3 spells CASSVDRRNNEQFF. For the CDR3, the DNA is TGTGCCAGCAGTGTCGACAGAAGAAACAATGAGCAGTTCTTC.

The chain joins TRBV23-1 to TRBJ1-4; 9 bases are a match to TRBD1. TRBV23-1 is identified as an open reading frame with a role that is uncertain. The CDR3 has 13 amino acids. Trimming cost V 7 bases and J 8 bases; bases outside gene matches: 5. CDR3 amino acids: CASTRTGEEKLFF. Here the CDR3 DNA reads TGCGCCAGCACCAGGACAGGGGAAGAAAAACTGTTTTTT.

This clone occurred once. The V gene is TRBV5-4, the J gene TRBJ2-7; D is possibly TRBD2 (6 bases). Trimming took 4 bases from V and 3 from J, leaving 14 bases between them. CDR1 SGHNT and CDR2 YYREEE come from the germline V gene (reference sequence). The CDR3 has 14 amino acids. The CDR3 sequence is CASSARGPHYEQYF. The CDR3, as DNA: TGTGCCAGCAGCGCGCGGGGCCCCCACTACGAGCAGTACTTC.

This clone has just one count. This rearrangement joins TRBV3-1 (or the pseudogene TRBV3-2) to TRBJ1-5; the D is unclear. CDR3 length: 13 residues. CDR1 is LGHDT, CDR2 YNNKEL, per germline (reference sequence). Trimming stripped 0 bases from V and 6 bases from J, with 6 bases between. CDR3 nucleotides: TGTGCCAGCAGCCAAGACCGCAGTCAGCCCCAGCATTTT. Translating it yields CASSQDRSQPQHF.

The V call is TRBV3-1 (or the pseudogene TRBV3-2), the J call TRBJ2-1; maybe TRBD2 (5 bases). Trimming shortened V by 6 bases and J by 10 bases, and 16 bases separated the two germline ends. From germline, CDR1 is LGHDT and CDR2 YNNKEL (reference sequence). The CDR3 contains 13 residues. The CDR3 nucleotides are TGTGCCAGCAGGTTAGGACTCGTACAAGAGCAGTTCTTC. This codes for CASRLGLVQEQFF.